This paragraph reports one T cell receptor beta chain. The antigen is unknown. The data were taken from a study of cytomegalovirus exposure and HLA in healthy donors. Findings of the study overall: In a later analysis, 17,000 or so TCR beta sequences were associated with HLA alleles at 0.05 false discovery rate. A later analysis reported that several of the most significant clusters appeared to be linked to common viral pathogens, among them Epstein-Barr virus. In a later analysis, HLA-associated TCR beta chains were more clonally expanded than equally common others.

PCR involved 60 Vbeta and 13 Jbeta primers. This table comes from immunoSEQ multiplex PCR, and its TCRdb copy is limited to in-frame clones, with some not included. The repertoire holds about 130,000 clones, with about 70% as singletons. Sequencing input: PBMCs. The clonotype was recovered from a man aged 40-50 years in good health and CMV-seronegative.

The CDR3 DNA reads as TGCGCCAGCAGCCTGGGTGAGGGTTCCTATGGCTACACCTTC. Translating it yields CASSLGEGSYGYTF. The rearrangement uses TRBV4-3 and TRBJ1-2; D gene ambiguous. The V end was cut by 4 bases, the J end by 4 bases, with 13 bases between. Germline CDR1 is LGHNA and CDR2 is YSLEER. The CDR3 extends over 14 amino acids.